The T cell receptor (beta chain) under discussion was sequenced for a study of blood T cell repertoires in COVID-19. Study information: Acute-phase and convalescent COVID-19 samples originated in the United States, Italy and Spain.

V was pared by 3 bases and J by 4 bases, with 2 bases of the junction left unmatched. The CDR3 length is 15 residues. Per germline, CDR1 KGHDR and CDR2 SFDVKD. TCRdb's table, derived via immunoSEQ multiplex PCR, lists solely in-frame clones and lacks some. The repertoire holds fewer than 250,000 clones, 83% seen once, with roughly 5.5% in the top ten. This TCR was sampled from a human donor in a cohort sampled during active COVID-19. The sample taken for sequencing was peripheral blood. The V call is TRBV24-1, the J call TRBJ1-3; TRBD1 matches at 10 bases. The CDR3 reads CATSDGTGVGNTIYF. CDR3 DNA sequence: TGTGCCACCAGTGATGGGACAGGGGTCGGAAACACCATATATTTT.